The 19 T cell receptor beta chains presented below share a single source sample, sequenced in a study of CD8 T cells in Susac syndrome. RNA amounts of 0.5 to 1 ug underwent reverse transcription with random hexamers. TCRdb used MiXCR to reprocess the immunoSEQ multiplex PCR reads, holding one entry per CDR3 protein. Here the sample spans 100,000 to 150,000 distinct CDR3 sequences, around 94% being singletons. The sample comprised CD4+ T cells from PBMCs. The origin of the receptors is a human donor in good health.

V and J are TRBV7-2 and TRBJ1-2; TRBD1 might be the D (6 bases). The CDR3 sequence is 12 residues long. CDR1 and CDR2 (germline): SGHTA, FQGNSA. V was shortened by 5 bases and J by 6 bases, with 10 bases between the two germline ends. In DNA, the CDR3 is TGTGCCAGCAGCATATACAGGGATGGCTACACCTTC. This sequence encodes CASSIYRDGYTF.

CDR3 coding DNA: TGTGCCAGTAGACCGGGAGGATCCTACAATGAGCAGTTCTTC. Protein sequence: CASRPGGSYNEQFF. V gene TRBV19 combines with J gene TRBJ2-1; TRBD2 agrees at 7 bases. The V segment lost 6 bases and the J segment 1 base; nucleotides outside the gene matches: 3. Per the germline V gene, CDR1 is LNHDA and CDR2 is SQIVND (reference sequence). The CDR3 loop spans 14 amino acids.

The CDR3 loop is CASSDREKTNEKLFF. CDR3 nucleotide sequence: TGTGCCAGCAGTGATCGGGAGAAAACTAATGAAAAACTGTTTTTT. The chain recombines TRBV25-1 with TRBJ1-4; D call uncertain. Trimming cost V 3 bases and J 1 base, with 9 bases left between them. The CDR3 consists of 15 residues. Germline V gene sequence: CDR1 MGHDK, CDR2 SYGVNS.

This clonotype turned up a few times. The rearrangement uses TRBV7-2 and TRBJ2-7, with D maybe TRBD1 (6 bases). The germline gives CDR1 SGHTA, CDR2 FQGNSA. The CDR3 consists of 14 residues. The ends were cut back, 2 bases at V and 1 base at J, with 9 bases in the middle. CDR3 sequence: CASSLSRGSYEQYF. DNA of the CDR3: TGTGCCAGCAGCTTATCAAGGGGGTCCTACGAGCAGTACTTC.

The chain employs TRBV6-1 and TRBJ2-1; the D is unclear. This CDR3 spans 17 amino acids. CDR1 MNHNS and CDR2 SASEGT come from the germline V gene. Trimming stripped 6 bases from V and 0 bases from J, with 18 bases between. CDR3 coding DNA: TGTGCCAGCAGCCTTCGACCTGTTAATCCCTCCTACAATGAGCAGTTCTTC. Its translation: CASSLRPVNPSYNEQFF.

The chain has TRBV20-1 and TRBJ2-3, with 9 bases identical to TRBD2. The CDR3 spans 18 residues. Germline V gives CDR1 DFQATT, CDR2 SNEGSKA (reference sequence). Trimming took 0 bases from V and 5 from J; bases not matched to a gene: 15. The CDR3 sequence is CSARDPRLAAYRQDTQYF. DNA of the CDR3: TGCAGTGCTAGAGATCCCCGACTAGCGGCCTATAGGCAAGATACGCAGTATTTT.

This clonotype was seen just once. This chain links TRBV7-8 with TRBJ2-5; D is undetermined. Germline loops: CDR1 SGHVS, CDR2 FQNEAQ. This CDR3 spans 13 amino acids. The V end was cut by 6 bases, the J end by 5 bases, with 13 bases between. DNA of the CDR3: TGTGCCAGCAGTTCCCATAAGGAGGAGACCCAGTACTTC. This translates into CASSSHKEETQYF.

The chain links TRBV19 to TRBJ2-3, with TRBD1 identical over 9 bases. Germline trimming cut 3 bases from V and 1 base from J; bases unmatched to any gene: 2. Germline V gives CDR1 LNHDA, CDR2 SQIVND (reference sequence). CDR3 size: 15 residues. Here the CDR3 reads CASSIRDRGTDTQYF. Written as DNA, the CDR3 is TGTGCCAGTAGTATCAGGGACAGGGGCACAGATACGCAGTATTTT.

This rearrangement joins TRBV12-3 or TRBV12-4 to TRBJ2-3; D not certain. The CDR3 extends over 15 amino acids. The germline V and J ends were trimmed by 1 base and 2 bases, with 10 bases remaining between them. The CDR3 loop is CASSLGSDPTDTQYF. The CDR3 DNA is TGTGCCAGCAGTTTAGGATCGGACCCCACAGATACGCAGTATTTT.

The CDR3 DNA reads TGTGCCAGCTCAGCAGCCGGGACTAGCTACGAGCAGTACTTC. This encodes CASSAAGTSYEQYF. The chain links TRBV18 to TRBJ2-7, with TRBD2 matching 8 bases. Per germline, CDR1 KGHSH and CDR2 LQKENI. J was trimmed by 3 bases and V by 5 bases; bases with no gene match: 6. The CDR3 is 14 residues long. Based on the CDR3 plus reference TRBV18 and TRBJ2-7, the full variable domain is NAGVMQNPRHLVRRRGQEARLRCSPMKGHSHVYWYRQLPEEGLKFMVYLQKENIIDESGMPKERFSAEFPKEGPSILRIQQVVRGDSAAYFCASSAAGTSYEQYFGPGTRLTVT.

J is TRBJ2-1 and V is TRBV7-9; 11 bases fit TRBD2. Germline CDR1 SEHNR, CDR2 FQNEAQ (reference sequence). With V trimmed by 1 base and J by 4 bases, 6 bases remained unmatched. There are 17 residues in the CDR3. The CDR3 reads CASSLGSGRAQYNEQFF. The CDR3 coding sequence is TGTGCCAGCAGCTTAGGTAGCGGGAGGGCCCAGTACAATGAGCAGTTCTTC. Full variable domain (remainder filled in from reference TRBV7-9 and TRBJ2-1): DTGVSQNPRHKITKRGQNVTFRCDPISEHNRLYWYRQTLGQGPEFLTYFQNEAQLEKSRLLSDRFSAERPKGSFSTLEIQRTEQGDSAMYLCASSLGSGRAQYNEQFFGPGTRLTVL.

This rearrangement joins TRBV7-9 to TRBJ1-5; 7 positions match TRBD1. This CDR3 is 15 amino acids long. Germline CDR1 and CDR2: SEHNR and FQNEAQ (reference sequence). The ends lost 1 base at V and 3 bases at J; junction bases unmatched: 3. The CDR3 DNA follows: TGTGCCAGCAGCTTAGGGGACAGTACCAATCAGCCCCAGCATTTT. Its translation is CASSLGDSTNQPQHF.

The genes are TRBV7-6 and TRBJ1-1; D might be TRBD1 (5 bases). Germline V lookup: CDR1 SGHVS, CDR2 FNYEAQ. V was cut by 3 bases and J by 4 bases, with 15 bases left in between. CDR3 length equals 15 residues. CDR3 region: CASSLPGPLSTEAFF. The CDR3 DNA follows: TGTGCCAGCAGCTTGCCAGGGCCCTTGAGCACTGAAGCTTTCTTT.

This clonotype was seen only once. V usage is TRBV7-2 and J usage is TRBJ2-2; TRBD2 matches at 11 bases. The V and J ends lost 6 bases and 2 bases, in that order; junction bases with no gene match: 5. The CDR3 length is 16 residues. The germline gives CDR1 SGHTA, CDR2 FQGNSA. The CDR3 loop is CASSKGLAENTGELFF. CDR3 DNA sequence: TGTGCCAGCAGTAAGGGACTAGCGGAAAACACCGGGGAGCTGTTTTTT.

For the CDR3, the DNA is TGTGCCAGCAGCCAAGACCGACTAGCGGGGGGGGTACACAATGAGCAGTTCTTC. Translating gives CASSQDRLAGGVHNEQFF. The V call is TRBV3-1, the J call TRBJ2-1, with 14 bases matching TRBD2. The germline V gene encodes CDR1 LGHDT and CDR2 YNNKEL (reference sequence). Losses at the gene ends were 0 bases for V and 5 bases for J; bases not matched to a gene: 6. The CDR3 spans 18 residues.

V is TRBV12-3 or TRBV12-4 and J is TRBJ2-2, with D unresolved. Trimming shortened V by 3 bases and J by 1 base, and 6 bases separated the two germline ends. The CDR3 is 14 residues long. CDR3 protein: CASSFGLNTGELFF. The CDR3 nucleotides are TGTGCCAGCAGTTTCGGCCTGAACACCGGGGAGCTGTTTTTT.

The chain couples TRBV27 to TRBJ2-7; 10 nucleotides align to TRBD1. From germline, CDR1 is MNHEY and CDR2 SMNVEV (reference sequence). Trimming took 7 bases from V and 2 from J; bases not matched to a gene: 14. The CDR3 has 17 residues. This CDR3 is CASTSVEWGQGTYEQYF. DNA of the CDR3: TGTGCCAGCACCTCCGTGGAGTGGGGACAGGGGACCTACGAGCAGTACTTC.

This clonotype was observed once. The genes are TRBV29-1 and TRBJ2-1; possibly TRBD1 for D (5 bases). Deletions cut 7 bases from V and 7 bases from J, with 14 bases between. This CDR3 is 12 amino acids long. From germline, CDR1 is SQVTM and CDR2 ANQGSEA. DNA of the CDR3: TGCAGCGCGACAGAATACACGAATGAGCAGTTCTTC. This translates into CSATEYTNEQFF.

The gene calls are TRBV7-9 and TRBJ1-2; 10 nucleotides match TRBD1. Germline V gives CDR1 SEHNR, CDR2 FQNEAQ (reference sequence). CDR3 size: 14 residues. V was pared by 5 bases and J by 8 bases, with 8 bases of the junction left unmatched. CDR3 region: CASSLGTGESGYTF. CDR3 in DNA: TGTGCCAGCAGCCTAGGGACAGGGGAAAGCGGCTACACCTTC.